This T cell receptor beta chain was identified during a study of T cell responses to AZD1222 COVID-19 vaccine. Study in general: Pooling was applied to second doses at about 4 or about 12 weeks.

This table comes from immunoSEQ multiplex PCR, and its TCRdb copy is limited to in-frame clones, with some not included. This sample has about 140,000 clones, with 75% to 95% found just once. Study-wide results and limits: Vaccine-associated CD4 TCRs spanned spike, dominant at 160-218 and 743-854. The sample set comprised mostly white British donors with more females, and clonal diversity was possibly underestimated.

Notes on this clone: No antigen is known for it.

The input for sequencing was peripheral blood, taken on day 0 of AZD1222 vaccination. The sequence was obtained from an adult in good health.

The CDR3 DNA is TGTGCCAGCAGCCCGATGACAGGTACTGGAAACACCATATATTTT. This encodes CASSPMTGTGNTIYF. This chain joins TRBV11-3 and TRBJ1-3; D is possibly TRBD1 (6 bases). CDR3 length: 15 residues. Germline CDR1 reads SGHNT; CDR2 reads YENEEA. V lost 5 bases and J lost 2, with 13 bases in between.